This TCR beta chain was sequenced in a study of shared clonotypes between healthy human individuals. About the study: Each donor contributed plates that comprised three CD4 naive, three CD4 memory, two CD8 naive and one CD8 memory.

The CDR3 length is 12 residues. CDR1 is MNHEY and CDR2 is SMNVEV in the germline V gene (reference sequence). The V and J ends lost 3 bases and 8 bases respectively, with 10 bases between them. Only in-frame clones appear in the TCRdb table, and some are missing; sequencing was by immunoSEQ multiplex PCR. Seen here are around 650,000 clones, roughly 96% observed once, and the top ten hold more than 0.085%. Findings of the study overall: Clonotypes which were not shared had lower generation probabilities than clonotypes that all four donors shared. Researchers sampled only blood; tissue repertoires likely differ. Clonotype sharing levels among donors were expected to vary with sequencing depth.

Only CD45RO-negative cells positively selected for CCR7 counted as naive CD8 cells, so terminally differentiated effector memory CD45RA+ cells were excluded. As for this clone: Antigen unknown.

This sequence was found in a young woman in good health. Sequencing used naive CD8+ T cells sorted from blood. The chain recombines TRBV27 with TRBJ1-2, with D perhaps TRBD1 (5 bases). CDR3 nucleotide sequence: TGTGCCAGCAGTTTCGGGGGTAAAGGCTACACCTTC. It yields the protein CASSFGGKGYTF.